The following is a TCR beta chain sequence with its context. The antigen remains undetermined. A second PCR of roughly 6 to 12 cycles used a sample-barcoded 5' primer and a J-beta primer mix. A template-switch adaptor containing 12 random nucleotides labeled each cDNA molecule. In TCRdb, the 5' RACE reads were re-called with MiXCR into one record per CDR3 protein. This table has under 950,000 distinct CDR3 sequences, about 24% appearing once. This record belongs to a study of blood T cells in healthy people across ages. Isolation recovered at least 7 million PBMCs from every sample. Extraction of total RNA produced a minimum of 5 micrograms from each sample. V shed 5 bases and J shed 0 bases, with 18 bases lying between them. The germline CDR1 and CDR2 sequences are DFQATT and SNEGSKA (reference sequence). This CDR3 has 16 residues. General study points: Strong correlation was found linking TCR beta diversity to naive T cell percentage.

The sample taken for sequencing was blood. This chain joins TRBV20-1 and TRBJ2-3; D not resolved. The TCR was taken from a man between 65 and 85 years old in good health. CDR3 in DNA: TGCAGTGCTCCTAGTGGTGGCTCACCTAGCACAGATACGCAGTATTTT. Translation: CSAPSGGSPSTDTQYF.